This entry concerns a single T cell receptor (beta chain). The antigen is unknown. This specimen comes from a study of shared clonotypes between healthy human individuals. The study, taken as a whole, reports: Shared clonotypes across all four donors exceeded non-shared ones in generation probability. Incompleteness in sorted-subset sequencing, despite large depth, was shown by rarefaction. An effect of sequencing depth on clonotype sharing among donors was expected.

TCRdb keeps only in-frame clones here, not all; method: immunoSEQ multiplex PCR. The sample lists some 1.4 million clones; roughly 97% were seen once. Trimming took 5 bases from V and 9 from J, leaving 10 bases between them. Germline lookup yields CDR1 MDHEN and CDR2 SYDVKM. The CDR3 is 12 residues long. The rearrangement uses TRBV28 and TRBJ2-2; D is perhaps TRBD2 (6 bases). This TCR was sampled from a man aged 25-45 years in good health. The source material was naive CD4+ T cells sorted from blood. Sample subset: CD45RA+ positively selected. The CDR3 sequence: CASSSGPRELFF. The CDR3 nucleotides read TGTGCCAGCAGTAGCGGGCCGCGGGAGCTGTTTTTT.